This TCR beta chain was sequenced in a study of T cell responses to AZD1222 COVID-19 vaccine. General study findings and limits: Reportedly, nearly half of unique spike TCRs recognized epitopes outside B.1.351/B.1.1.7 mutations. White British ancestry dominated among donors, who included more females, and clonal diversity was possibly underestimated. Baseline serology detected seropositivity in only 5 to 7 AZD1222 recipients.

The data were produced by immunoSEQ multiplex PCR, yet TCRdb's version contains in-frame clones alone and is incomplete. The repertoire holds under 150,000 clones, with around 90% as singletons. This clone was counted once. Its antigen is not identified. The TCR originated in an adult who received the AZD1222 COVID-19 vaccine. The specimen comprised peripheral blood, sampled 28 days after the second AZD1222 dose.

The CDR3: CASSSSGGPNYGYTF. Here the CDR3 DNA reads TGTGCCAGCAGTTCCTCGGGGGGACCTAACTATGGCTACACCTTC. The chain employs TRBV27 and TRBJ1-2; D possibly corresponds to TRBD1 (5 bases). CDR3 length: 15 residues. Germline CDR1 and CDR2: MNHEY and SMNVEV (reference sequence). V lost 4 bases and J lost 0, with 12 bases in between.